Listed below are T cell receptor beta chains from one sample, sequenced in a study of blood T cell repertoires in COVID-19. The method was immunoSEQ multiplex PCR; TCRdb's version includes in-frame clones alone and lacks a portion of them. The sample comprises roughly 500,000 clones, approximately 90% of which are singletons, and roughly 8% rests with the top ten. The sequencing sample was made of PBMCs or T cells enriched from blood (not recorded which). These receptors were taken from a woman in her fifties or sixties who had recovered from COVID-19. CDR3s include the opening cysteine and the closing phenylalanine or tryptophan. A D gene is named only where the DNA matches it firmly. Clone size is shown for a subset of rows, as once, few, many or a class of expanded clone.

v_gene: TRBV5-1; len: 15; d_gene: TRBD1; j_gene: TRBJ1-2; abundance: NA; CDR3nt: TGCGCCAGCAGCTTGGGACAGGGTAGGGACTATGGCTACACCTTC; CDR3aa: CASSLGQGRDYGYTF
v_gene: TRBV5-8; len: 15; d_gene: NA; j_gene: TRBJ2-2; abundance: NA; CDR3nt: TGTGCCAGCAGCTTGGGACACGCGCAGGCCGGGGAGCTGTTTTTT; CDR3aa: CASSLGHAQAGELFF
v_gene: TRBV12-3/TRBV12-4; len: 12; d_gene: TRBD2; j_gene: TRBJ2-1; abundance: NA; CDR3nt: TGTGCCACTAGCGGCGAGGACAATGAGCAGTTCTTC; CDR3aa: CATSGEDNEQFF
v_gene: TRBV5-5; len: 15; d_gene: TRBD1; j_gene: TRBJ1-1; abundance: NA; CDR3nt: TGTGCCAGCAGCGGGGGACAGCCAATGAACACTGAAGCTTTCTTT; CDR3aa: CASSGGQPMNTEAFF
v_gene: TRBV19; len: 15; d_gene: TRBD1; j_gene: TRBJ2-1; abundance: NA; CDR3nt: TGTGCCAGTAGTCCCCGGGACAGGGGCTACAATGAGCAGTTCTTC; CDR3aa: CASSPRDRGYNEQFF
v_gene: TRBV24-1; len: 17; d_gene: TRBD2; j_gene: TRBJ2-3; abundance: many; CDR3nt: TGTGCCACCAGCGCCGGGACTAGCTCTTGGGGCACAGATACGCAGTATTTT; CDR3aa: CATSAGTSSWGTDTQYF
v_gene: TRBV2; len: 12; d_gene: NA; j_gene: TRBJ1-2; abundance: NA; CDR3nt: TGTGCCAGCAGTGAAAGGGGCTATGGCTACACCTTC; CDR3aa: CASSERGYGYTF
v_gene: TRBV27; len: 16; d_gene: TRBD1; j_gene: TRBJ1-1; abundance: NA; CDR3nt: TGTGCCAGCAGTTCCGCAGGACAGGGGCTGAACACTGAAGCTTTCTTT; CDR3aa: CASSSAGQGLNTEAFF
v_gene: TRBV24-1; len: 14; d_gene: NA; j_gene: TRBJ1-2; abundance: NA; CDR3nt: TGTGCCACCAGTGCCCGGGGGGCCTCCTATGGCTACACCTTC; CDR3aa: CATSARGASYGYTF
v_gene: TRBV2; len: 12; d_gene: TRBD1; j_gene: TRBJ2-7; abundance: NA; CDR3nt: TGTGCCACCTCGAGGGACAGCTACGAGCAGTACTTC; CDR3aa: CATSRDSYEQYF
v_gene: TRBV28; len: 14; d_gene: TRBD1; j_gene: TRBJ1-1; abundance: NA; CDR3nt: TGTGCCAGCAGCATGACAGGGGGGAGGACTGAAGCTTTCTTT; CDR3aa: CASSMTGGRTEAFF
v_gene: TRBV3-1/TRBV3-2; len: 17; d_gene: TRBD2; j_gene: TRBJ2-5; abundance: NA; CDR3nt: TGTGCCAGCAGCCGGTTACCGGGACTAGCGGGGGATGAGACCCAGTACTTC; CDR3aa: CASSRLPGLAGDETQYF
v_gene: TRBV27; len: 17; d_gene: TRBD1; j_gene: TRBJ1-5; abundance: NA; CDR3nt: TGTGCCAGCAGTCTATACTCCGGGACAGGGGTTGGGCAGCCCCAGCATTTT; CDR3aa: CASSLYSGTGVGQPQHF
v_gene: TRBV9; len: 14; d_gene: NA; j_gene: TRBJ1-2; abundance: NA; CDR3nt: TGTGCCAGCAGCGCAGACAGGTTTTTCTATGGCTACACCTTC; CDR3aa: CASSADRFFYGYTF
v_gene: TRBV7-9; len: 14; d_gene: TRBD1; j_gene: TRBJ2-4; abundance: NA; CDR3nt: TGTGCCAGCAGCTTAATAGGGGACAGAAACATTCAGTACTTC; CDR3aa: CASSLIGDRNIQYF
v_gene: TRBV9; len: 15; d_gene: NA; j_gene: TRBJ1-1; abundance: NA; CDR3nt: TGTGCCAGCAGCGTAGGAAGGGGTACGGACACTGAAGCTTTCTTT; CDR3aa: CASSVGRGTDTEAFF
v_gene: TRBV6-2/TRBV6-3; len: 21; d_gene: TRBD2; j_gene: TRBJ2-1; abundance: NA; CDR3nt: TGTGCCAGCAGTTACCCCCGGGCTAGCGGGCCATTACTTAGCTCCTACAATGAGCAGTTCTTC; CDR3aa: CASSYPRASGPLLSSYNEQFF